The clone carrying this T cell receptor beta chain showed up just a few times. Original handling: Nucleated cell counts were estimated from reference gene primer amplification. Produced via immunoSEQ multiplex PCR; TCRdb's table is partial and in-frame only. V and J calls and clone size are those listed in that table; D and trimming were worked out from the DNA. The sample comprises a few hundred thousand clones, approximately 86% of which are singletons, and approximately 3.1% rests with the top ten. This specimen belongs to a study of blood T cell repertoires in COVID-19. The overall study: COVID-19 samples from acute and convalescent phases originated in the United States, Italy and Spain. In each case, the material was cDNA or gDNA derived from T cells, B-cell-depleted T cells, or PBMCs.

Per germline, CDR1 SEHNR and CDR2 FQNEAQ (reference sequence). Trimming cost V 3 bases and J 3 bases, with 4 bases left between them. The CDR3 length is 12 residues. Sequenced: peripheral blood. This receptor was taken from a woman aged 18-29 years with acute or convalescent COVID-19. V usage is TRBV7-9 and J usage is TRBJ2-3; D uncertain. The CDR3 DNA follows: TGTGCCAGCAGCTTCATGACAGATACGCAGTATTTT. It translates to CASSFMTDTQYF.